This T cell receptor beta chain was recorded in a study of T cells in Graves' hyperthyroidism and ophthalmopathy. Study-level findings and limits: Most expanded thyroid clonotypes above 0.001 also appeared in blood.

This clonotype was found a few times. No antigen is known for it. Amplified regions were TCR beta CDR3 sequences from RNA transcripts. During a first-round RT-PCR of the TCR CDR3, the HTBI primer set was used. Via MiXCR, TCRdb re-called the multiplex PCR reads, giving one row per CDR3 protein. The table includes about 300,000 distinct CDR3 sequences, roughly an eighth detected once. The CDR3 runs 11 residues. CDR1 and CDR2 from the germline V gene are DFQATT and SNEGSKA (reference sequence). The clonotype comes from a middle-aged woman with Graves' hyperthyroidism. The material sequenced was blood. J is TRBJ2-5 and V is TRBV20-1, with D unclear. The CDR3 region is CSGRRQETQYF. The CDR3 DNA reads as TGCAGCGGAAGACGGCAAGAGACCCAGTACTTC.